This TCR beta chain appears in the sequencing data of a study of T cell clonotyping in hematopoietic cell transplantation. Some clones are missing from TCRdb's copy, which holds only in-frame ones; the method was immunoSEQ multiplex PCR. This sample has about 80,000 clones, with about 96% found just once. This CDR3 region has 13 residues. Germline-derived CDR1 and CDR2 are SGHNT and YYREEE (reference sequence). The germline V and J ends were trimmed by 1 base and 11 bases, with 16 bases remaining between them. This sample's time point: recipient sample about 28 days before transplant, after cytoreduction.

This clonotype was sampled from a woman in her fifties or sixties with acute myeloid leukemia. Some clones in this sample may be carry-over from other donors' samples. Source: peripheral blood mononuclear cells, taken before stem cell transplant. The rearrangement links TRBV5-4 to TRBJ2-7, with D perhaps TRBD2 (5 bases). Here the CDR3 DNA reads TGTGCCAGCAGCTTGTCACCATCGACGGGAAAGTACTTC. Protein product: CASSLSPSTGKYF.